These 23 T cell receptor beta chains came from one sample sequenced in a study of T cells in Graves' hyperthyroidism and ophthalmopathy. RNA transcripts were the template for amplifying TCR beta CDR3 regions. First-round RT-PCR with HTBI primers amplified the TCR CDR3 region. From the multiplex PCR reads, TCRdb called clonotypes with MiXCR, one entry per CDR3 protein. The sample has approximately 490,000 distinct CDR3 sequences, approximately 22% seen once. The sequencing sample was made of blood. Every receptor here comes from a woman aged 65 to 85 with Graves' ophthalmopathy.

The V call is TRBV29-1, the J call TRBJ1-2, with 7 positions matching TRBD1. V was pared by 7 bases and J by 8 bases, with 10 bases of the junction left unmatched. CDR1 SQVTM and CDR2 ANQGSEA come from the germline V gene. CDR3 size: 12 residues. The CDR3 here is CSAGGTGIGYTF. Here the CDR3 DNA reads TGCAGCGCAGGGGGAACAGGGATAGGCTACACCTTC.

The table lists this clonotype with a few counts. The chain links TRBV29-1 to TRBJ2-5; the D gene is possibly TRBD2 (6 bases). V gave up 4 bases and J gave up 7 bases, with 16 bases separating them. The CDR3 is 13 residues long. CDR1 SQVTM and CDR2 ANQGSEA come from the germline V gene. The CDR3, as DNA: TGCAGCGTTGTAGGGCTAGCCGGGGGGACCCAGTACTTC. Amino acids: CSVVGLAGGTQYF.

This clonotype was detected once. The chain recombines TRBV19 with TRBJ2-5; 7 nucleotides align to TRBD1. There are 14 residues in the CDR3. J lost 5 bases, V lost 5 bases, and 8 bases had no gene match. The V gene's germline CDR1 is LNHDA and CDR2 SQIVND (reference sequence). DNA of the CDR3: TGTGCCAGTAGTCCACAGGGGATAGGGGAGACCCAGTACTTC. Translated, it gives CASSPQGIGETQYF.

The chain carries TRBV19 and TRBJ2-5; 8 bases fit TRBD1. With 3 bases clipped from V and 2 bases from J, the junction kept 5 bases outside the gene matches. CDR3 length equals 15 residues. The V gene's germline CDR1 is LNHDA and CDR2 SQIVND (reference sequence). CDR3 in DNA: TGTGCCAGTAGTATCGGACAGGGTGCTCAAGAGACCCAGTACTTC. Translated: CASSIGQGAQETQYF.

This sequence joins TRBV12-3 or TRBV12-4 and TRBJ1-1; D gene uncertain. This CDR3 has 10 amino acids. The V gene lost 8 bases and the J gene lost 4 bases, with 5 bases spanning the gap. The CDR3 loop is CASGVTEAFF. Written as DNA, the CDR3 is TGTGCCAGCGGGGTCACTGAAGCTTTCTTT.

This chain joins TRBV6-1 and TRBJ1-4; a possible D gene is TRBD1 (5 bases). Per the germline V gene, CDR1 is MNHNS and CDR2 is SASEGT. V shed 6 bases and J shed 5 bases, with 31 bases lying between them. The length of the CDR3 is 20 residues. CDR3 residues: CASRVLRGGNPTGGNEKLFF. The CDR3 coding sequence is TGTGCCAGCAGGGTCCTGAGGGGAGGGAACCCGACCGGAGGGAATGAAAAACTGTTTTTT.

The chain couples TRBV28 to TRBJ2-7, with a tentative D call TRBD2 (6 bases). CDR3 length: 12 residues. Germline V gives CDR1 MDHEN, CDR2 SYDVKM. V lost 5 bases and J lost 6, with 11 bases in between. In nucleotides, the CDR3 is TGTGCCAGCAGTGCGAAGCGGGCCGAGCAGTACTTC. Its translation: CASSAKRAEQYF.

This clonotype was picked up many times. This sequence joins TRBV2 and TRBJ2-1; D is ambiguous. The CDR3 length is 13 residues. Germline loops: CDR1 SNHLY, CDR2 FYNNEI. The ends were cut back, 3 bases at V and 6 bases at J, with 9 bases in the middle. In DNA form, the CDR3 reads TGTGCCAGCAGTGATATTCGCATCAATGAGCAGTTCTTC. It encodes CASSDIRINEQFF.

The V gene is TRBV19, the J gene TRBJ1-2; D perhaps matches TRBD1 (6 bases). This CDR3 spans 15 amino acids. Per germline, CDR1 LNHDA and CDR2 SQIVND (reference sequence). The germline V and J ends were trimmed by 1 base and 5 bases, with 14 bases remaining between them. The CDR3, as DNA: TGTGCCAGTAGTATAGTGAAGACAGGACAATATGGCTACACCTTC. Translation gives CASSIVKTGQYGYTF.

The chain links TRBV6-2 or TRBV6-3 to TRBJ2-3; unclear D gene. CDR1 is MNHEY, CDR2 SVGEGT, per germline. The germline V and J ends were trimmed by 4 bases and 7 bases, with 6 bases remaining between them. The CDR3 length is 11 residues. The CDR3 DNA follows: TGTGCCAGCAGTTTAGGACATACGCAGTATTTT. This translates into CASSLGHTQYF.

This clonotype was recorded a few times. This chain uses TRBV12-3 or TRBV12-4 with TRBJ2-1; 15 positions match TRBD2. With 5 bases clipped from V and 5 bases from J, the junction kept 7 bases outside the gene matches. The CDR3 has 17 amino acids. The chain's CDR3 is CASSRTSGRAINNEQFF. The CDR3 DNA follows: TGTGCCAGCAGTCGGACTAGCGGGAGGGCCATTAACAATGAGCAGTTCTTC.

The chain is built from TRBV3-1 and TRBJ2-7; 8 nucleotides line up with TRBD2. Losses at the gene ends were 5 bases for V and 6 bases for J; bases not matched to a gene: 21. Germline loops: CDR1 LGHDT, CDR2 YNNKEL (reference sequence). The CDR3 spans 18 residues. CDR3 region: CASSYFQEGLAGTAEQYF. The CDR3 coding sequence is TGTGCCAGCAGCTACTTTCAAGAGGGCCTAGCGGGTACTGCCGAGCAGTACTTC.

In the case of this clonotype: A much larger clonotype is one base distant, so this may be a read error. CDR3 sequence (DNA): TGCAGTGCTAAAGAGACAGGGGAGGGCACTGAAGCTTTCTTT. Translation gives CSAKETGEGTEAFF. J is TRBJ1-1 and V is TRBV20-1, with 8 bases identical to TRBD1. Unmatched junction bases numbered 8, after V lost 4 bases and J lost 4 bases. This CDR3 has 14 amino acids. Looked up from germline, CDR1 is DFQATT and CDR2 is SNEGSKA (reference sequence).

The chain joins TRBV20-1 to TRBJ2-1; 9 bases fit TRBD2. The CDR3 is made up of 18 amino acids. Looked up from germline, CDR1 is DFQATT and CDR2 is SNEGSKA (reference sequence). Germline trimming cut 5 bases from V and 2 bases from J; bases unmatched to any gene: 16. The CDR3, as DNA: TGCAGTGCTCCTCGGCGTGGGACTAGCAGCCACACCTACAATGAGCAGTTCTTC. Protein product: CSAPRRGTSSHTYNEQFF.

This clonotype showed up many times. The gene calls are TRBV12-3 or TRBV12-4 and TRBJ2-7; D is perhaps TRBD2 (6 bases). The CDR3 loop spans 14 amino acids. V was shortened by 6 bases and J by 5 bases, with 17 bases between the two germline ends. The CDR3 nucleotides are TGTGCCAGCAGCCAGGTCGGACTACATCACGAGCAGTACTTC. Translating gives CASSQVGLHHEQYF.

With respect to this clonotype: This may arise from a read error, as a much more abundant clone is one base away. CDR3 loop: CASSSRAGKLYNEQFF. The CDR3 region has the DNA TGTGCCAGCAGTTCAAGGGCCGGGAAGCTTTACAATGAGCAGTTCTTC. The chain employs TRBV27 and TRBJ2-1; D is perhaps TRBD2 (5 bases). V lost 4 bases and J lost 4, with 17 bases in between. CDR1 and CDR2 from the germline V gene are MNHEY and SMNVEV (reference sequence). The CDR3 extends over 16 amino acids.

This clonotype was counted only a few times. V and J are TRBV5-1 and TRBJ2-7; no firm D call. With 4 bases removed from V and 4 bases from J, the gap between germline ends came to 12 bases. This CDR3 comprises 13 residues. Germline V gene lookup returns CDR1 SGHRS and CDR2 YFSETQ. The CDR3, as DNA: TGCGCCAGCAGCAGGACGATGAGGTACGAGCAGTACTTC. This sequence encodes CASSRTMRYEQYF.

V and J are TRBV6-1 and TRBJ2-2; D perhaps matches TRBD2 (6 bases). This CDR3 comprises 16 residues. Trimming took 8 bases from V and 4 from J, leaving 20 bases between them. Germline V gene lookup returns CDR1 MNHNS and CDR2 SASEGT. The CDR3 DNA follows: TGTGCCAGCGCTCCTGCGGGGAAGTATTCCACCGGGGAGCTGTTTTTT. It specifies CASAPAGKYSTGELFF.

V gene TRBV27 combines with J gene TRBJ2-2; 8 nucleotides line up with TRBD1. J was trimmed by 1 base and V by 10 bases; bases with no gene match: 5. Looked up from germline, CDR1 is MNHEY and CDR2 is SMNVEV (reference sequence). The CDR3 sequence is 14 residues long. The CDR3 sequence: CAIDGTGNTGELFF. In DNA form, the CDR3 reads TGTGCCATCGATGGGACAGGGAACACCGGGGAGCTGTTTTTT.

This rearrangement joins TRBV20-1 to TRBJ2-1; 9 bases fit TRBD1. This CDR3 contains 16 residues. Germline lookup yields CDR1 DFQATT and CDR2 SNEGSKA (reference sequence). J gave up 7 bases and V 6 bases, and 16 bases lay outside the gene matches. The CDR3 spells CSARTLRDRARNEQFF. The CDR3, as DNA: TGCAGTGCACGAACTCTCCGGGACAGGGCCAGGAATGAGCAGTTCTTC.

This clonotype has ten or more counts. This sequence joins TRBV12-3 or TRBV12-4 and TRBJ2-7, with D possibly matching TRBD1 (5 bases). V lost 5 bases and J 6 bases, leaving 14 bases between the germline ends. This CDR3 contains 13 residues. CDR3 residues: CASSAWGDGEQYF. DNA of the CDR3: TGTGCCAGCAGTGCCTGGGGCGATGGCGAGCAGTACTTC.

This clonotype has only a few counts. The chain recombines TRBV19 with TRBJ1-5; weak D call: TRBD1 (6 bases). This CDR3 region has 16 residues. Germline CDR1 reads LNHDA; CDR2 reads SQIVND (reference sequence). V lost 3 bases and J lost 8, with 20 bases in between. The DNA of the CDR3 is TGTGCCAGTAGTATGAACCGTGGGACACAGTTGAAGCCCCAGCATTTT. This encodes CASSMNRGTQLKPQHF.

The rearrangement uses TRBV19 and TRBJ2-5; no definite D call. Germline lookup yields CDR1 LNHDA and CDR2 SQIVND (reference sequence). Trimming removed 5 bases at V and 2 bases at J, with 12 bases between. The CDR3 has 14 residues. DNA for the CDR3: TGTGCCAGTAGTCCGCTAGGGAAACAAGAGACCCAGTACTTC. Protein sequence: CASSPLGKQETQYF.